These 18 T cell receptor beta chains originate from one sample sequenced in a study of CD8 T cells in ankylosing spondylitis. Whole-study results and caveats: A motif in TCR beta, a set of fewer than ten highly homologous variants, appeared characteristic of ankylosing spondylitis blood.

The antigens of these receptors remain unknown. TCRdb re-called the 5' RACE reads through MiXCR, storing one row per CDR3 protein. In the table there are hundreds of thousands of distinct CDR3 sequences, roughly 12% of which are singletons. Sequenced: blood, either unsorted or a sorted T cell fraction (not recorded which). Source of these receptors: a male donor with ankylosing spondylitis.

This clonotype has ten or more counts. The J gene is TRBJ1-2, the V gene TRBV20-1; D gene uncertain. The CDR3 has 13 amino acids. V lost 4 bases and J 5 bases, leaving 14 bases between the germline ends. Per germline, CDR1 DFQATT and CDR2 SNEGSKA (reference sequence). CDR3 nucleotide sequence: TGCAGTGCTAAAACGAGCAGGACTTATGGCTACACCTTC. This encodes CSAKTSRTYGYTF.

The chain links TRBV28 to TRBJ1-6; 8 bases match TRBD1. The CDR3 runs 16 residues. V lost 4 bases and J lost 9; bases outside the gene matches: 11. Germline values: CDR1 MDHEN, CDR2 SYDVKM. The DNA for the CDR3 is TGTGCCAGCAGTTCGAGATGGACAGGGTCGAGTTCACCCCTCCACTTT. Residues: CASSSRWTGSSSPLHF.

This clonotype occurred a few times. The rearrangement links TRBV10-3 to TRBJ2-3; 9 bases are shared with TRBD2. The CDR3 consists of 13 residues. Trimming cost V 4 bases and J 14 bases; bases outside gene matches: 10. Germline CDR1 is ENHRY and CDR2 is SYGVKD. In nucleotides, the CDR3 is TGTGCCATCAGTGGTTCTAGCGGGGAACCCTCGTATTTT. It yields the protein CAISGSSGEPSYF.

The rearrangement links TRBV7-2 to TRBJ1-1, with D perhaps TRBD1 (6 bases). The CDR3 runs 14 residues. CDR1 SGHTA and CDR2 FQGNSA come from the germline V gene. The V end was cut by 1 base, the J end by 3 bases, with 9 bases between. This CDR3 is CASSLVTGYTEAFF. In nucleotides, the CDR3 is TGTGCCAGCAGCTTAGTAACAGGGTACACTGAAGCTTTCTTT.

This clonotype came up a few times. The chain is built from TRBV28 and TRBJ1-1; D is ambiguous. Germline CDR1 reads MDHEN; CDR2 reads SYDVKM. With 3 bases removed from V and 1 base from J, the gap between germline ends came to 12 bases. The CDR3 consists of 15 residues. The CDR3 loop reads CASSLFGGPNTEAFF. The CDR3, as DNA: TGTGCCAGCAGTTTGTTCGGTGGCCCGAACACTGAAGCTTTCTTT.

In its sample, this clonotype was seen many times. J is TRBJ1-1 and V is TRBV5-1; tentative D call: TRBD1 (5 bases). The germline V gene has CDR1 SGHRS and CDR2 YFSETQ. The V end was cut by 0 bases, the J end by 4 bases, with 10 bases between. The length of the CDR3 is 14 residues. The CDR3 sequence is CASSLVPGGTEAFF. Written as DNA, the CDR3 is TGCGCCAGCAGCTTGGTTCCGGGGGGCACTGAAGCTTTCTTT. The full variable domain, its missing parts supplied by reference TRBV5-1 and TRBJ1-1, is KAGVTQTPRYLIKTRGQQVTLSCSPISGHRSVSWYQQTPGQGLQFLFEYFSETQRNKGNFPGRFSGRQFSNSRSEMNVSTLELGDSALYLCASSLVPGGTEAFFGQGTRLTVV.

The chain joins TRBV15 to TRBJ1-4; D uncertain. V dropped 0 bases and J dropped 3 bases, with 5 bases sitting between them. Germline V gives CDR1 LNHNV, CDR2 YYDKDF (reference sequence). The CDR3 runs 14 residues. In nucleotides, the CDR3 is TGTGCCACCAGCAGAGACACTTCTAATGAAAAACTGTTTTTT. It yields the protein CATSRDTSNEKLFF.

This clonotype was seen a few times. The chain is built from TRBV28 and TRBJ2-3; TRBD2 matches at 8 bases. The CDR3 consists of 15 residues. In germline, CDR1 is MDHEN, CDR2 SYDVKM. J was trimmed by 1 base and V by 5 bases; bases with no gene match: 5. CDR3 loop: CASSPGGLRTDTQYF. CDR3 nucleotides: TGTGCCAGCAGTCCGGGGGGGCTTCGCACAGATACGCAGTATTTT.

The rearrangement uses TRBV7-9 and TRBJ1-1; TRBD1 aligns across 7 bases. From germline, CDR1 is SEHNR and CDR2 FQNEAQ (reference sequence). With V trimmed by 5 bases and J by 4 bases, 7 bases remained unmatched. This CDR3 has 14 residues. The CDR3 DNA is TGTGCCAGCAGCCACACTGACAGGGTCACTGAAGCTTTCTTT. It is translated as CASSHTDRVTEAFF.

The rearrangement uses TRBV27 and TRBJ1-4, with TRBD1 matching over 11 bases. Per the germline V gene, CDR1 is MNHEY and CDR2 is SMNVEV (reference sequence). V lost 4 bases and J lost 10; bases outside the gene matches: 5. CDR3 size: 14 residues. Written as DNA, the CDR3 is TGTGCCAGCAGTTGGGACAGGGGGTCGGGAAAACTGTTTTTT. As protein: CASSWDRGSGKLFF.

This clonotype was picked up a small number of times. V and J are TRBV28 and TRBJ1-6; TRBD1 might be the D (6 bases). CDR1 is MDHEN, CDR2 SYDVKM, per germline. The CDR3 runs to 16 residues. Trimming cost V 5 bases and J 4 bases, with 15 bases left between them. CDR3 residues: CASSGGRTSYNSPLHF. The CDR3 coding sequence is TGTGCCAGCAGTGGGGGGCGGACCTCTTATAATTCACCCCTCCACTTT.

CDR3 sequence: CATSDSGLPGNNEQFF. The DNA of the CDR3 is TGTGCCACCAGTGATTCGGGACTCCCGGGTAACAATGAGCAGTTCTTC. The V call is TRBV24-1, the J call TRBJ2-1; D perhaps matches TRBD2 (6 bases). The CDR3 covers 16 residues. The germline V and J ends were trimmed by 2 bases and 5 bases, with 15 bases remaining between them. Germline values: CDR1 KGHDR, CDR2 SFDVKD.

This clonotype was seen many times. The chain combines TRBV3-1 with TRBJ2-2, with D unclear. Trimming pared 2 bases from V and 5 bases from J, leaving 3 bases between. The CDR3 consists of 12 residues. The germline V gene has CDR1 LGHDT and CDR2 YNNKEL (reference sequence). CDR3 amino acids: CASSQLTGELFF. In DNA, the CDR3 is TGTGCCAGCAGCCAATTAACCGGGGAGCTGTTTTTT.

In DNA, the CDR3 is TGTGCCAGCAGTGTGGCTCCTGGCGGAGATACGCAGTATTTT. It is translated as CASSVAPGGDTQYF. The V and J genes are TRBV2 and TRBJ2-3; D not resolved. Trimming stripped 4 bases from V and 5 bases from J, with 13 bases between. This CDR3 region has 14 residues. CDR1 is SNHLY and CDR2 is FYNNEI in the germline V gene.

V is TRBV20-1 and J is TRBJ1-2; D remains ambiguous. Germline CDR1 and CDR2: DFQATT and SNEGSKA (reference sequence). This CDR3 contains 14 residues. V was shortened by 6 bases and J by 8 bases, with 22 bases between the two germline ends. The CDR3 DNA reads TGCAGTGCGAGACCTGAAGTGGGGATAGGGGGCTACACCTTC. It yields the protein CSARPEVGIGGYTF.

This clonotype has just a few counts. CDR3 nucleotides: TGTGCCACCAGCAGAGGCGGATGGGATACTTACGAGCAGTACTTC. Its protein is CATSRGGWDTYEQYF. The V call is TRBV15, the J call TRBJ2-7; D is undetermined. The CDR3 has 15 residues. V gave up 1 base and J gave up 4 bases, with 14 bases separating them. Germline CDR1 is LNHNV and CDR2 is YYDKDF (reference sequence).

The chain recombines TRBV18 with TRBJ2-7; D is possibly TRBD1 (6 bases). Looked up from germline, CDR1 is KGHSH and CDR2 is LQKENI. The CDR3 has 15 amino acids. Trimming left V 3 bases short and J 6 bases short, with 18 bases between. In DNA form, the CDR3 reads TGTGCCAGCTCACCCCCGGGACAAGGGGTCCTCGAGCAGTACTTC. Its protein product is CASSPPGQGVLEQYF.

The V and J genes are TRBV7-3 and TRBJ1-1; tentatively, D is TRBD1 (5 bases). The germline V gene has CDR1 SGHTA and CDR2 FQGTGA. CDR3 length: 13 amino acids. V was cut by 5 bases and J by 10 bases, with 17 bases left in between. CDR3 DNA: TGTGCCAGCAGCGCGGTCCGCCAGGGTATAGCTTTCTTT. Protein: CASSAVRQGIAFF.